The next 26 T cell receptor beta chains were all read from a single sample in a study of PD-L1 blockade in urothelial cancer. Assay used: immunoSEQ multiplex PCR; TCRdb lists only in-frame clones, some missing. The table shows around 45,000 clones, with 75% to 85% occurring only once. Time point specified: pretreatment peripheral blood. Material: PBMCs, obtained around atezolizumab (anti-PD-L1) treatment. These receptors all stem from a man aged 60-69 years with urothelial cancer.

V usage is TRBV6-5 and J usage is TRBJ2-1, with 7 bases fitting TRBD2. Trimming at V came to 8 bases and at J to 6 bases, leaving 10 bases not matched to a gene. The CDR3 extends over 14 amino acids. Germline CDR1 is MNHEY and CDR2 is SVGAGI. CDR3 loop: CASAPGLTRNEQFF. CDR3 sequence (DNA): TGTGCCAGCGCCCCGGGACTAACTCGCAATGAGCAGTTCTTC.

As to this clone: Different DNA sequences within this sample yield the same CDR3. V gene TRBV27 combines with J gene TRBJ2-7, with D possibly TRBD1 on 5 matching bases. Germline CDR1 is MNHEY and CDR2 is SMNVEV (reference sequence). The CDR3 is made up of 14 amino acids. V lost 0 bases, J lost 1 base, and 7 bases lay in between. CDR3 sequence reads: CASSLSPGSYEQYF. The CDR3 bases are TGTGCCAGCAGTTTATCCCCAGGGTCCTACGAGCAGTACTTC.

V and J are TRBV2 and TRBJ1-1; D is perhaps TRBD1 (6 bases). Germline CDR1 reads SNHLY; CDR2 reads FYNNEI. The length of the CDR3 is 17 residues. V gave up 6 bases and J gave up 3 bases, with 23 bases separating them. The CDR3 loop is CASSYDGTGKSHTEAFF. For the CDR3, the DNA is TGTGCCAGCAGCTACGACGGTACAGGGAAGTCCCACACTGAAGCTTTCTTT.

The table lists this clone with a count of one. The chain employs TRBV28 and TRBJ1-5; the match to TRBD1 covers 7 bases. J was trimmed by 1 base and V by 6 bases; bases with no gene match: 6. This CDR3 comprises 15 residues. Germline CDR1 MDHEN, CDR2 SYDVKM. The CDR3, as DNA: TGTGCCAGCAGGGCCTCAGGGGGGAGCAATCAGCCCCAGCATTTT. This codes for CASRASGGSNQPQHF.

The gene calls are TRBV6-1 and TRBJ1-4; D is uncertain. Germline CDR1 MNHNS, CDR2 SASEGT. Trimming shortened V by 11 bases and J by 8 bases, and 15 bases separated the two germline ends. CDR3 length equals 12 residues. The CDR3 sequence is CAPGWRGEKLFF. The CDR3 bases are TGTGCCCCCGGGTGGAGAGGAGAAAAACTGTTTTTT.

DNA for the CDR3: TGTGCCAGCAGTTTAGCCCTCCGAGAAGAGACCCAGTACTTC. This encodes CASSLALREETQYF. V is TRBV28 and J is TRBJ2-5; unclear D gene. With 2 bases removed from V and 3 bases from J, the gap between germline ends came to 10 bases. Germline-derived CDR1 and CDR2 are MDHEN and SYDVKM. The CDR3 contains 14 residues.

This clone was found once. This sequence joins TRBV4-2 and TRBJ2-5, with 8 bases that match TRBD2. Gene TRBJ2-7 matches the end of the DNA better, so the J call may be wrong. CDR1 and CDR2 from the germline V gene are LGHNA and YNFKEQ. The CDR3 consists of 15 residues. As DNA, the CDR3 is TGTGCCAGCAGCCAAGAGGACGGGGGGGCCTACGAGCAGTACTTC. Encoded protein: CASSQEDGGAYEQYF.

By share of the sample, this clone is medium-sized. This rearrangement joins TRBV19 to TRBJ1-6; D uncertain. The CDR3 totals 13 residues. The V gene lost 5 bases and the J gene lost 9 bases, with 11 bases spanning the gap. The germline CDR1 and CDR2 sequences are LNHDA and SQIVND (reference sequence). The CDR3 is CASSEKGGSPLHF. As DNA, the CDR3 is TGTGCCAGTAGTGAGAAGGGAGGTTCACCCCTCCACTTT.

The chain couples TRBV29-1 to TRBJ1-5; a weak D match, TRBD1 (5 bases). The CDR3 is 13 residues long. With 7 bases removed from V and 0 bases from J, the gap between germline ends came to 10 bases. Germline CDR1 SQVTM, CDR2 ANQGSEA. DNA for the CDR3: TGCAGCGCCCGGAGGGGTAGCAATCAGCCCCAGCATTTT. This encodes CSARRGSNQPQHF.

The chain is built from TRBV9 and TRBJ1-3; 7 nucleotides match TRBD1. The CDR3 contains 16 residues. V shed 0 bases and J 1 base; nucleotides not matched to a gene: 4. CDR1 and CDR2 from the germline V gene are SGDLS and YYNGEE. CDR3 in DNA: TGTGCCAGCAGCGTAGAGGACAGGACGTCTGGAAACACCATATATTTT. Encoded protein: CASSVEDRTSGNTIYF.

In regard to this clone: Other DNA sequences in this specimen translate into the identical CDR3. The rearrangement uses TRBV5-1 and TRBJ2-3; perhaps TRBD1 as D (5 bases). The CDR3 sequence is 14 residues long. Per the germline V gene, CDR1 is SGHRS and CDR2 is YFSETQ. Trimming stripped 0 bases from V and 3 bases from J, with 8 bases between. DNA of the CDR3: TGCGCCAGCAGCTTGGGGGGCAATACAGATACGCAGTATTTT. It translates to CASSLGGNTDTQYF. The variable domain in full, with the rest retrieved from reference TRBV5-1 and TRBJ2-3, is KAGVTQTPRYLIKTRGQQVTLSCSPISGHRSVSWYQQTPGQGLQFLFEYFSETQRNKGNFPGRFSGRQFSNSRSEMNVSTLELGDSALYLCASSLGGNTDTQYFGPGTRLTVL.

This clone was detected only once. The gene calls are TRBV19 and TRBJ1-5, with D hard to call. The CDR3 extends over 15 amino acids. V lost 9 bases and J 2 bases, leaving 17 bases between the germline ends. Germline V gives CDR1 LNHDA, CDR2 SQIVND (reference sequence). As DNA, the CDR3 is TGTGCCAGCCAAAGCGAGACCCGGGGCAATCAGCCCCAGCATTTT. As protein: CASQSETRGNQPQHF.

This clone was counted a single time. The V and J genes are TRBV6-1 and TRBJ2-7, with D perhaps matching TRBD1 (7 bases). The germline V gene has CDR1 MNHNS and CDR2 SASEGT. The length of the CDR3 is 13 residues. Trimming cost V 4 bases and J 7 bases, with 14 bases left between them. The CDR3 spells CASSGQGGGEQYF. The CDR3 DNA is TGTGCCAGCAGTGGACAGGGAGGAGGGGAGCAGTACTTC.

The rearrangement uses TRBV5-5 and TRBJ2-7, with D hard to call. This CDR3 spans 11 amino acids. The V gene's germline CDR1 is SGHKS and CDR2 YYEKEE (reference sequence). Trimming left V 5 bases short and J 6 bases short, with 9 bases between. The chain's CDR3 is CASSLLLEQYF. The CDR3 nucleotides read TGTGCCAGCAGTTTACTGCTCGAGCAGTACTTC.

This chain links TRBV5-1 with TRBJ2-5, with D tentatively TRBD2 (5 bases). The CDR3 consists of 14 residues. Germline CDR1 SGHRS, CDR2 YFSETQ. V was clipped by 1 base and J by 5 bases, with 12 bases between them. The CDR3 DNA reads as TGCGCCAGCAGCTTGTCCGGGAAGGACGAGACCCAGTACTTC. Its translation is CASSLSGKDETQYF. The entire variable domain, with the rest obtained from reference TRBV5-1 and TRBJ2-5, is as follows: KAGVTQTPRYLIKTRGQQVTLSCSPISGHRSVSWYQQTPGQGLQFLFEYFSETQRNKGNFPGRFSGRQFSNSRSEMNVSTLELGDSALYLCASSLSGKDETQYFGPGTRLLVL.

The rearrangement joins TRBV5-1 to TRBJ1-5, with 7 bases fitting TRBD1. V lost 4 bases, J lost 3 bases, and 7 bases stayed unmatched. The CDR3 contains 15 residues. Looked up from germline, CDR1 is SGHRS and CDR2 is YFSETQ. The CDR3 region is CASSVLGGSNQPQHF. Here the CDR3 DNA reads TGCGCCAGCAGCGTTCTAGGGGGCTCCAATCAGCCCCAGCATTTT.

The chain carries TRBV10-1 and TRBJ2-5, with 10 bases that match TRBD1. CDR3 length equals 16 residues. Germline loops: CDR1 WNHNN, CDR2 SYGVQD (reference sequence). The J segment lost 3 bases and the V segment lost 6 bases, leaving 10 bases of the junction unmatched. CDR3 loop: CASSPAAGQGKETQYF. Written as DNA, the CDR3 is TGCGCCAGCAGCCCCGCAGCGGGACAGGGGAAAGAGACCCAGTACTTC.

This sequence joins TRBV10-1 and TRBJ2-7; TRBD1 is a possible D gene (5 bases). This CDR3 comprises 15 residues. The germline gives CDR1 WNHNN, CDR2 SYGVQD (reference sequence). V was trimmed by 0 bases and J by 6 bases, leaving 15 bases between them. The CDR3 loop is CASSESSRVFGEQYF. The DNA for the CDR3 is TGCGCCAGCAGTGAGTCGAGCAGGGTTTTCGGCGAGCAGTACTTC.

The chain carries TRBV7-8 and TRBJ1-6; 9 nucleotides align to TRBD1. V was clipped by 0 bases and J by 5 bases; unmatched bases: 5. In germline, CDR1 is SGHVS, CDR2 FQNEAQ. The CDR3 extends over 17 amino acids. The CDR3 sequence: CASSLASGTGNNSPLHF. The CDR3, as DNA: TGTGCCAGCAGCTTAGCTTCCGGGACAGGGAATAATTCACCCCTCCACTTT.

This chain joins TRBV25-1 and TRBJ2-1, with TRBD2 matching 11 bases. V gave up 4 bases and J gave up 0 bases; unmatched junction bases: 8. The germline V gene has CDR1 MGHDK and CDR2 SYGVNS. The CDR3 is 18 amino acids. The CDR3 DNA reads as TGTGCCAGCAGTGTAGCGGGAGGGCCTTATAGCTCCTACAATGAGCAGTTCTTC. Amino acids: CASSVAGGPYSSYNEQFF.

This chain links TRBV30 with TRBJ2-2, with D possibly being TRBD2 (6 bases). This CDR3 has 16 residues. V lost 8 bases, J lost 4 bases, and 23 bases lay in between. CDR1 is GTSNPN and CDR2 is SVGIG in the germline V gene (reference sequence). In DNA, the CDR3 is TGTGCCCGTCAGGCGGGGCAGGTGGTAGGCACCGGGGAGCTGTTTTTT. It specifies CARQAGQVVGTGELFF. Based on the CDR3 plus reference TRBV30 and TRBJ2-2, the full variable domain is SQTIHQWPATLVQPVGSPLSLECTVEGTSNPNLYWYRQAAGRGLQLLFYSVGIGQISSEVPQNLSASRPQDRQFILSSKKLLLSDSGFYLCARQAGQVVGTGELFFGEGSRLTVL.

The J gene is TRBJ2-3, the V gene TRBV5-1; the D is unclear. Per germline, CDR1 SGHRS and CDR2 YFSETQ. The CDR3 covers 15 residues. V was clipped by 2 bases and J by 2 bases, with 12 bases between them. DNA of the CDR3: TGCGCCAGCAGCTTTTTAGGCGGTACCACAGATACGCAGTATTTT. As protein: CASSFLGGTTDTQYF.

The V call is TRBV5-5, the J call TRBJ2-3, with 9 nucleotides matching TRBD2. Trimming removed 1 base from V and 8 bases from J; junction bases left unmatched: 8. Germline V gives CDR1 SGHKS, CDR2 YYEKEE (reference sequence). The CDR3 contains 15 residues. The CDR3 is CASSLRLAGSGTQYF. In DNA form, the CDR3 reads TGTGCCAGCAGCTTGAGGCTAGCGGGGAGTGGTACGCAGTATTTT. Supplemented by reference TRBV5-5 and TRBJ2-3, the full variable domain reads DAGVTQSPTHLIKTRGQQVTLRCSPISGHKSVSWYQQVLGQGPQFIFQYYEKEERGRGNFPDRFSARQFPNYSSELNVNALLLGDSALYLCASSLRLAGSGTQYFGPGTRLTVL.

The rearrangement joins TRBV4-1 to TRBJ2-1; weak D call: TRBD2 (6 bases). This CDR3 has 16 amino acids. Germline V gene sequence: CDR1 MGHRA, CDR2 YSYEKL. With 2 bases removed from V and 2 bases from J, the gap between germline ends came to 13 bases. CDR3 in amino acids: CASSQTLAEAYNEQFF. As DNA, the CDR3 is TGCGCCAGCAGCCAAACCTTAGCGGAGGCCTACAATGAGCAGTTCTTC.

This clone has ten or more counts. The CDR3 here is CASTLDRGSASPLHF. The CDR3 coding sequence is TGTGCCAGCACCCTGGACAGGGGGTCGGCTTCACCCCTCCACTTT. This chain connects TRBV27 to TRBJ1-6, with 10 bases identical to TRBD1. The junction had 9 bases not matched to a gene; V was cut back by 7 bases and J by 9 bases. The CDR3 runs to 15 residues. Per the germline V gene, CDR1 is MNHEY and CDR2 is SMNVEV (reference sequence).

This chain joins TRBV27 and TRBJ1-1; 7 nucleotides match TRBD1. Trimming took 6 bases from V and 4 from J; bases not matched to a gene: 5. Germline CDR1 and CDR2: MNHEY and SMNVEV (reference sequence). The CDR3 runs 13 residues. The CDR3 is CASSPGGVTEAFF. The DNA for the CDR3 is TGTGCCAGCAGCCCAGGGGGTGTCACTGAAGCTTTCTTT.